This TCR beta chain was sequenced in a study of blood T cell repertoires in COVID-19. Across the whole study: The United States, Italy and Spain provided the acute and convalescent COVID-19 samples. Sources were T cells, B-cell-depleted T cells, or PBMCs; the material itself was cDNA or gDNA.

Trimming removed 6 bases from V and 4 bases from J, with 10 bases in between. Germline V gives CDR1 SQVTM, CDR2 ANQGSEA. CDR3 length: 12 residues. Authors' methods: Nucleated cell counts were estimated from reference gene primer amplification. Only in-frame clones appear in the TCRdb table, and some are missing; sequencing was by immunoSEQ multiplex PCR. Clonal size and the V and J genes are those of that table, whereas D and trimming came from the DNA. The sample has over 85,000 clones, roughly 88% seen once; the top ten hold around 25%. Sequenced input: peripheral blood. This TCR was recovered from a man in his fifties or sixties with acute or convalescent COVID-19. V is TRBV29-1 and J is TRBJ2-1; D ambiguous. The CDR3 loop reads CSVPSRYNEQFF. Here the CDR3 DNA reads TGCAGCGTCCCATCCAGGTACAATGAGCAGTTCTTC.